This T cell receptor (beta chain) was identified in a study of spatial heterogeneity in lung cancer. Background on the study: Alpha-chain sequences were detected in numbers that were consistently lower than beta-chain sequences. Study outcomes and limitations: Detection of ubiquitous tumor TCRs in blood was higher at resection than follow-up.

As concerns this clonotype: Its antigen is still unknown. This beta chain is an off-target read within a library intended for alpha chains, so its frequency means little.

As for time point: sample taken at primary tumor resection. Whole RNA, isolated from tumor, nontumor lung or frozen PBMC, was sequenced without prior sorting. One entry per CDR3 protein results from TCRdb running MiXCR on the 5' RACE reads. Among about 8,600 distinct CDR3 sequences listed, 3.5% to 5% were seen once. The CDR3 totals 15 residues. The ends lost 4 bases at V and 4 bases at J; junction bases unmatched: 6. Germline-derived CDR1 and CDR2 are MNHNS and SASEGT. This sample comprised PBMCs, obtained at surgery. The origin of this receptor is a male donor with early-stage non-small cell lung cancer. This chain links TRBV6-1 with TRBJ2-3; 9 positions agree with TRBD1. The CDR3 nucleotides read TGTGCCAGCAGTGGAAGGAGGACAGGGGCAGATACGCAGTATTTT. Translating gives CASSGRRTGADTQYF.